This TCR beta chain was identified during a study of CD8 T cells in ankylosing spondylitis. Study observations and caveats: Matched ankylosing spondylitis synovial fluid reportedly contained a significantly enriched population of disease-linked clones. As for the disease-linked clones, they showed a CD8+ phenotype and occurred at relatively low frequencies in peripheral blood. What appeared characteristic of ankylosing spondylitis blood was a TCR beta motif of about eight highly homologous variants.

TCRdb re-derived calls from the 5' RACE reads in MiXCR, one entry per CDR3 protein. The data show hundreds of thousands of distinct CDR3 sequences, about an eighth seen once. Germline trimming cut 5 bases from V and 2 bases from J; bases unmatched to any gene: 11. CDR1 and CDR2 from the germline V gene are MNHEY and SVGEGT. This CDR3 region has 17 residues. This clonotype was observed a few times. Its antigen is not known. The chain combines TRBV6-2 or TRBV6-3 with TRBJ2-7; 11 bases are a match to TRBD2. The sample was blood, either unsorted or a sorted T cell fraction (not recorded which). The sequence was collected from a male donor with ankylosing spondylitis. CDR3 residues: CASSAYFLAGGAYEQYF. CDR3 DNA: TGTGCCAGCAGTGCATACTTCCTAGCGGGAGGCGCCTACGAGCAGTACTTC.